The source of this TCR beta chain is a study of glioma-infiltrating T cells. Worth noting for this clonotype: Its antigen is unidentified.

The CDR3 has 16 residues. From germline, CDR1 is DFQATT and CDR2 SNEGSKA (reference sequence). With 3 bases clipped from V and 6 bases from J, the junction kept 10 bases outside the gene matches. TCR alpha and beta CDR3 regions were amplified from RNA using iRepertoire nested multiplex PCR. TCRdb redid the calling of the multiplex PCR reads with MiXCR, one entry per CDR3 protein. The sample has over 120,000 distinct CDR3 sequences; 39% are singletons. Broader study findings: Very few CDR3 sequences were shared between tissue and blood. Non-neoplastic patients had below-expected tissue-blood divergence, while all gliomas exceeded expectation.

The sample taken for sequencing was glioma tissue, nonneoplastic brain tissue, or PBMCs (not recorded which). The clonotype comes from a human donor with low-grade glioma or glioblastoma, undergoing nonglioma brain surgery, or in good health (not recorded which). V usage is TRBV20-1 and J usage is TRBJ1-6; TRBD1 aligns across 8 bases. CDR3 sequence (DNA): TGCAGTGCTAGGATCACAGGGGGTGCGGGTAATTCACCCCTCCACTTT. This sequence encodes CSARITGGAGNSPLHF.